These 28 T cell receptor beta chains were all obtained from the same sample, sequenced in a study of shared clonotypes between healthy human individuals. CD45RO-negative CD8 cells positively selected for CCR7 made up the naive population, which excluded terminally differentiated effector memory CD45RA+ cells. Assay used: immunoSEQ multiplex PCR; TCRdb lists only in-frame clones, some missing. The data hold some 2 million clones, with about 95% observed a single time. Sequencing was carried out using naive CD8+ T cells sorted from blood. Source of these receptors: a man younger than 35 in good health.

This clone was counted a single time. The gene calls are TRBV7-2 and TRBJ2-7, with D maybe TRBD2 (5 bases). Between the trimmed V and J ends, which lost 0 bases and 4 bases, there was a span of 13 bases. The CDR3 covers 15 residues. Germline-derived CDR1 and CDR2 are SGHTA and FQGNSA. CDR3: CASSLAEAAAYEQYF. The DNA of the CDR3 is TGTGCCAGCAGCTTAGCGGAGGCGGCAGCTTACGAGCAGTACTTC.

CDR3 in DNA: TGTGCCAGCAGCCAAGAACCCGGACAGGGCCGGGAGCTGTTTTTT. It is translated as CASSQEPGQGRELFF. The J gene is TRBJ2-2, the V gene TRBV14; 8 bases line up with TRBD1. V lost 0 bases to trimming and J lost 9 bases; unmatched junction nucleotides: 6. The CDR3 contains 15 residues. Germline assignment: CDR1 SGHDN and CDR2 FVKESK.

The chain recombines TRBV4-1 with TRBJ1-4; a weak D match, TRBD1 (6 bases). Trimming left V 1 base short and J 6 bases short, with 12 bases between. The CDR3 covers 15 residues. Germline CDR1 reads MGHRA; CDR2 reads YSYEKL. CDR3 DNA: TGCGCCAGCAGCCAAGGGACAGTAAGAGATGAAAAACTGTTTTTT. Residues: CASSQGTVRDEKLFF.

The rearrangement uses TRBV4-1 and TRBJ2-7; TRBD2 matches at 12 bases. J gave up 3 bases and V 4 bases, and 4 bases lay outside the gene matches. Germline V gene data show CDR1 as MGHRA and CDR2 as YSYEKL. CDR3 length: 15 amino acids. In nucleotides, the CDR3 is TGCGCCAGCAGCCCGGTGACTAGCGGGAGCTACGAGCAGTACTTC. Its translation: CASSPVTSGSYEQYF.

This chain connects TRBV6-1 to TRBJ2-7, with D possibly being TRBD2 (6 bases). The CDR3 length is 15 residues. Germline CDR1 and CDR2: MNHNS and SASEGT. Between the trimmed V and J ends, which lost 2 bases and 2 bases, there was a span of 13 bases. The CDR3 DNA sequence: TGTGCCAGCAGTGAACGGAGGGGTTTGACCTACGAGCAGTACTTC. This encodes CASSERRGLTYEQYF.

The V gene is TRBV19, the J gene TRBJ2-1; TRBD1 might be the D (5 bases). The germline V gene encodes CDR1 LNHDA and CDR2 SQIVND (reference sequence). The CDR3 contains 13 residues. V was trimmed by 7 bases and J by 0 bases, leaving 7 bases between them. CDR3 coding DNA: TGTGCCAGTAACCAGGGCTCCTACAATGAGCAGTTCTTC. This codes for CASNQGSYNEQFF.

The chain employs TRBV15 and TRBJ2-7; TRBD2 aligns across 9 bases. The germline CDR1 and CDR2 sequences are LNHNV and YYDKDF (reference sequence). Germline trimming cut 4 bases from V and 6 bases from J; bases unmatched to any gene: 4. The length of the CDR3 is 13 residues. DNA of the CDR3: TGTGCCACCAGCATTAGCGGGAGTGGCGAGCAGTACTTC. Translated: CATSISGSGEQYF.

This chain uses TRBV29-1 with TRBJ2-7, with TRBD1 as a possible D gene (6 bases). The CDR3 loop spans 11 amino acids. Germline V lookup: CDR1 SQVTM, CDR2 ANQGSEA. CDR3 sequence: CRHTGSYEQYF. CDR3 DNA: TGCAGACATACAGGGTCCTACGAGCAGTACTTC.

This chain links TRBV10-3 with TRBJ2-5, with D perhaps TRBD2 (5 bases). V lost 6 bases and J lost 4, with 12 bases in between. The CDR3 runs 13 residues. Germline V lookup: CDR1 ENHRY, CDR2 SYGVKD. CDR3 amino acids: CAIRDGVRETQYF. The CDR3 nucleotides are TGTGCCATCAGGGACGGGGTTAGAGAGACCCAGTACTTC.

The chain recombines TRBV6-4 with TRBJ2-1; D perhaps matches TRBD2 (5 bases). The CDR3 runs to 16 residues. V was cut by 3 bases and J by 7 bases, with 19 bases left in between. Germline V gene sequence: CDR1 MRHNA, CDR2 SNTAGT. The CDR3 coding sequence is TGTGCCAGCAGTGAGGGTCCGGGCGCGGGTGTGAATGAGCAGTTCTTC. Its translation: CASSEGPGAGVNEQFF.

The chain is built from TRBV29-1 and TRBJ2-7; 9 positions agree with TRBD1. The CDR3 runs to 13 residues. Per germline, CDR1 SQVTM and CDR2 ANQGSEA. Trimming at V came to 7 bases and at J to 5 bases, leaving 9 bases not matched to a gene. CDR3 sequence (DNA): TGCAGCGCCCAGACAGGGGGTTACCACGAGCAGTACTTC. Its protein is CSAQTGGYHEQYF.

This clone was detected only once. The chain has TRBV6-1 and TRBJ1-1; D unresolved. V shed 8 bases and J shed 3 bases, with 4 bases lying between them. The germline V gene encodes CDR1 MNHNS and CDR2 SASEGT. The CDR3 runs to 10 residues. CDR3 DNA: TGTGCCAGCCAGTACACTGAAGCTTTCTTT. It is translated as CASQYTEAFF.

The chain combines TRBV30 with TRBJ2-1; D is perhaps TRBD1 (5 bases). The length of the CDR3 is 16 residues. The V end was cut by 5 bases, the J end by 8 bases, with 25 bases between. Germline V lookup: CDR1 GTSNPN, CDR2 SVGIG (reference sequence). CDR3 protein: CAWRSLFGQPIDEQFF. CDR3 DNA: TGTGCCTGGCGCTCTCTCTTCGGACAACCTATAGATGAGCAGTTCTTC. The variable domain in full, completed from reference TRBV30 and TRBJ2-1, reads SQTIHQWPATLVQPVGSPLSLECTVEGTSNPNLYWYRQAAGRGLQLLFYSVGIGQISSEVPQNLSASRPQDRQFILSSKKLLLSDSGFYLCAWRSLFGQPIDEQFFGPGTRLTVL.

CDR3 loop: CASSLFSTSGTYEQYF. CDR3 bases: TGTGCCAGCAGCTTATTCTCGACTAGCGGGACCTACGAGCAGTACTTC. The gene calls are TRBV7-9 and TRBJ2-7; TRBD2 agrees at 11 bases. The CDR3 has 16 residues. V lost 2 bases and J lost 2; bases outside the gene matches: 5. Germline CDR1 and CDR2: SEHNR and FQNEAQ (reference sequence).

The J gene is TRBJ2-5, the V gene TRBV6-1; D remains unclear. Germline CDR1 reads MNHNS; CDR2 reads SASEGT. There are 15 residues in the CDR3. The V end lost 4 bases, the J end lost 2 bases, and 14 bases lay between the germline ends. CDR3 region: CASSALRADQETQYF. The CDR3 DNA reads TGTGCCAGCAGTGCTCTCCGGGCGGATCAAGAGACCCAGTACTTC.

Note on this clone: The identical CDR3 is also encoded by other nucleotide sequences in the sample. J is TRBJ2-7 and V is TRBV7-9, with 9 bases fitting TRBD1. There are 15 residues in the CDR3. The ends lost 4 bases at V and 0 bases at J; junction bases unmatched: 4. Germline loops: CDR1 SEHNR, CDR2 FQNEAQ (reference sequence). CDR3 in DNA: TGTGCCAGCAGCTGGGGACAGGGAAGCTCCTACGAGCAGTACTTC. Its translation is CASSWGQGSSYEQYF.

CDR3 in DNA: TGTGCCAGCAGTTTCGGAGCGGGGGGGTTTGAGCAGTTCTTC. This encodes CASSFGAGGFEQFF. The chain employs TRBV6-5 and TRBJ2-1; 10 bases are a match to TRBD2. Trimming cost V 4 bases and J 9 bases; bases outside gene matches: 6. Per germline, CDR1 MNHEY and CDR2 SVGAGI. The CDR3 consists of 14 residues.

This chain links TRBV27 with TRBJ2-5, with D possibly being TRBD2 (5 bases). The CDR3 has 15 amino acids. Germline V gene data show CDR1 as MNHEY and CDR2 as SMNVEV (reference sequence). Trimming took 1 base from V and 4 from J, leaving 13 bases between them. The CDR3 here is CASSLYGGSGETQYF. The CDR3 DNA sequence: TGTGCCAGCAGTTTATACGGAGGAAGCGGAGAGACCCAGTACTTC.

The chain is built from TRBV19 and TRBJ2-7, with D tentatively TRBD2 (5 bases). This CDR3 spans 15 amino acids. The germline V gene encodes CDR1 LNHDA and CDR2 SQIVND (reference sequence). Trimming removed 5 bases at V and 0 bases at J, with 14 bases between. The CDR3 loop reads CASSPSGSGSYEQYF. In nucleotides, the CDR3 is TGTGCCAGTAGTCCCTCGGGGAGCGGCTCCTACGAGCAGTACTTC.

V usage is TRBV18 and J usage is TRBJ1-2, with TRBD1 matching 10 bases. The V segment lost 0 bases and the J segment 8 bases; nucleotides outside the gene matches: 12. There are 17 residues in the CDR3. CDR1 and CDR2 (germline): KGHSH, LQKENI. The CDR3 sequence: CASSPPSGQGVFAGYTF. The CDR3 DNA follows: TGTGCCAGCTCACCACCATCCGGACAGGGGGTTTTCGCGGGCTACACCTTC. Full variable domain (missing parts from reference TRBV18 and TRBJ1-2): NAGVMQNPRHLVRRRGQEARLRCSPMKGHSHVYWYRQLPEEGLKFMVYLQKENIIDESGMPKERFSAEFPKEGPSILRIQQVVRGDSAAYFCASSPPSGQGVFAGYTFGSGTRLTVV.

This clone is a singleton in its sample. The same CDR3 also results from other DNA sequences found in this sample. The chain employs TRBV29-1 and TRBJ1-2; D is perhaps TRBD1 (5 bases). The CDR3 length is 11 residues. From germline, CDR1 is SQVTM and CDR2 ANQGSEA. Trimming cost V 2 bases and J 5 bases, with 6 bases left between them. The CDR3 protein is CSVESGYGYTF. The CDR3 nucleotides are TGCAGCGTTGAATCAGGGTATGGCTACACCTTC.

CDR3 loop: CASNLGGLQPQHF. The CDR3 nucleotides are TGTGCCAGTAACTTAGGGGGCTTACAGCCCCAGCATTTT. This rearrangement joins TRBV19 to TRBJ1-5; 7 bases fit TRBD1. CDR3 length: 13 residues. V lost 7 bases, J lost 7 bases, and 7 bases stayed unmatched. Germline lookup yields CDR1 LNHDA and CDR2 SQIVND (reference sequence).

V gene TRBV4-1 combines with J gene TRBJ2-7, with TRBD2 as a possible D gene (7 bases). The CDR3 loop spans 16 amino acids. Trimming removed 4 bases at V and 0 bases at J, with 16 bases between. The germline V gene has CDR1 MGHRA and CDR2 YSYEKL. The CDR3 region has the DNA TGCGCCAGCAGCCCCTATGAGGGGGGGCCCTCCTACGAGCAGTACTTC. Translating it yields CASSPYEGGPSYEQYF.

Details on this clone: Other nucleotide sequences from this sample produce the same CDR3. The chain recombines TRBV7-9 with TRBJ2-7; TRBD1 agrees at 7 bases. The CDR3 sequence is 12 residues long. V dropped 5 bases and J dropped 5; count of bases not matched to a gene: 3. Germline loops: CDR1 SEHNR, CDR2 FQNEAQ (reference sequence). Here the CDR3 reads CASSRDSHEQYF. DNA for the CDR3: TGTGCCAGCAGCCGGGACAGCCACGAGCAGTACTTC.

The V gene is TRBV7-6, the J gene TRBJ2-2; D gene uncertain. Germline-derived CDR1 and CDR2 are SGHVS and FNYEAQ. V shed 3 bases and J shed 3 bases, with 17 bases lying between them. The CDR3 is 17 amino acids. The CDR3 DNA reads as TGTGCCAGCAGCTTTGGATCGGCCAGACAATACACCGGGGAGCTGTTTTTT. It codes for CASSFGSARQYTGELFF.

The chain employs TRBV7-9 and TRBJ2-3; D uncertain. CDR1 is SEHNR and CDR2 is FQNEAQ in the germline V gene (reference sequence). Trimming took 1 base from V and 4 from J, leaving 9 bases between them. CDR3 length: 14 amino acids. The CDR3 DNA sequence: TGTGCCAGCAGCTTAGAGTCCCAGCCAGATACGCAGTATTTT. Translation gives CASSLESQPDTQYF.

With respect to this clone: Other DNA variants within this sample encode the same CDR3. In DNA, the CDR3 is TGTGCCAGCAGTCCCACAGGGGGCGCGTACAATGAGCAGTTCTTC. Amino acid sequence: CASSPTGGAYNEQFF. The gene calls are TRBV6-5 and TRBJ2-1, with 9 bases fitting TRBD1. J lost 4 bases, V lost 5 bases, and 6 bases had no gene match. This CDR3 is 15 amino acids long. Germline CDR1 MNHEY, CDR2 SVGAGI.

The rearrangement joins TRBV5-5 to TRBJ1-2; tentatively, D is TRBD1 (5 bases). CDR1 is SGHKS and CDR2 is YYEKEE in the germline V gene (reference sequence). This CDR3 is built from 16 residues. Trimming took off 0 bases at V and 2 bases at J, with 14 bases between the two ends. The CDR3 reads CASSLALTTVNYGYTF. The CDR3, as DNA: TGTGCCAGCAGCTTGGCCTTGACGACAGTGAACTATGGCTACACCTTC.